A selection of T cell receptor beta chains follows, all from one sample in a study of T cells after yellow fever vaccination. TCRdb reprocessed the 5' RACE reads via MiXCR and lists one record per CDR3 protein. The repertoire includes 300,000 or so distinct CDR3 sequences, approximately 8% of them detected once, and under 20% sits in the top ten. The source material was PBMCs, sampled about 41 days after the first yellow fever vaccination. The receptor source for this set is a man younger than 30 who received the YFV17D yellow fever vaccine. Each CDR3 is given with its conserved first and last residue. A D gene is named only where the DNA matches it firmly. Size values are once, few and many counts, or a class for expanded clones, and some rows have none.

CDR3nt: TGCGCCAGCAGCCTCTCGGACCCGGGGGCCCCGGGGGAGCAGTTCTTC
CDR3aa: CASSLSDPGAPGEQFF
d_gene: NA
j_gene: TRBJ2-1
abundance: few
v_gene: TRBV5-1

CDR3nt: TGTGCCAGCAGCCCCCGGCCTCTACATCGTGGTGAGCAGTTCTTC
CDR3aa: CASSPRPLHRGEQFF
d_gene: NA
j_gene: TRBJ2-1
abundance: many
v_gene: TRBV7-2

CDR3nt: TGCAGCGCACCACTAGCGGGGGGGAACAATGAGCAGTTCTTC
CDR3aa: CSAPLAGGNNEQFF
d_gene: TRBD2
j_gene: TRBJ2-1
abundance: many
v_gene: TRBV29-1

CDR3nt: TGTGCCAGCACCAACAGACTAGCGGGGGACACAGATACGCAGTATTTT
CDR3aa: CASTNRLAGDTDTQYF
d_gene: TRBD2
j_gene: TRBJ2-3
abundance: NA
v_gene: TRBV6-2/TRBV6-3

CDR3nt: TGTGCCAGCAGTTACTCGGTCGCGGGGGGGATACAAGAGACCCAGTACTTC
CDR3aa: CASSYSVAGGIQETQYF
d_gene: TRBD2
j_gene: TRBJ2-5
abundance: NA
v_gene: TRBV6-5

CDR3nt: TGTGCCAGCAGTCCGGAGGACGGGAACCAAGAGACCCAGTACTTC
CDR3aa: CASSPEDGNQETQYF
d_gene: NA
j_gene: TRBJ2-5
abundance: NA
v_gene: TRBV12-3/TRBV12-4

CDR3nt: TGTGCCTGGACCGCGAAGAGCACAGATACGCAGTATTTT
CDR3aa: CAWTAKSTDTQYF
d_gene: NA
j_gene: TRBJ2-3
abundance: NA
v_gene: TRBV30

CDR3nt: TGTGCCAGCAGCGTACGCACAGCAAATGAGCAGTTCTTC
CDR3aa: CASSVRTANEQFF
d_gene: NA
j_gene: TRBJ2-1
abundance: NA
v_gene: TRBV4-2

CDR3nt: TGTGCCAGCAGTGTGGGCAGGCCGGAGGAGACCCAGTACTTC
CDR3aa: CASSVGRPEETQYF
d_gene: NA
j_gene: TRBJ2-5
abundance: NA
v_gene: TRBV6-1

CDR3nt: TGTGCCAGCAGCCAATCCAGGCCCTCTGGAAACACCATATATTTT
CDR3aa: CASSQSRPSGNTIYF
d_gene: NA
j_gene: TRBJ1-3
abundance: many
v_gene: TRBV16

CDR3nt: TGCGCCAGCAGCCAAGCTGGGACAGGGGTCCACAATGAGCAGTTCTTC
CDR3aa: CASSQAGTGVHNEQFF
d_gene: TRBD1
j_gene: TRBJ2-1
abundance: few
v_gene: TRBV4-1

CDR3nt: TGTGCCTCCTCCCCCCTAGCGGGGGGGCCCGGCACCGGGGAGCTGTTTTTT
CDR3aa: CASSPLAGGPGTGELFF
d_gene: TRBD2
j_gene: TRBJ2-2
abundance: once
v_gene: TRBV3-1

CDR3nt: TGCGCCAGCAGCTTGGTTAGGACGGACGAGCAGTACTTC
CDR3aa: CASSLVRTDEQYF
d_gene: NA
j_gene: TRBJ2-7
abundance: many
v_gene: TRBV5-1

CDR3nt: TGTGCCAGCAGCCTACAGCAGTACCAAGAGACCCAGTACTTC
CDR3aa: CASSLQQYQETQYF
d_gene: NA
j_gene: TRBJ2-5
abundance: NA
v_gene: TRBV7-9

CDR3nt: TGCAGTGCTAGAGATCCGACGACTGGTAGCTCTGGGGCCAACGTCCTGACTTTC
CDR3aa: CSARDPTTGSSGANVLTF
d_gene: NA
j_gene: TRBJ2-6
abundance: NA
v_gene: TRBV20-1

CDR3nt: TGTGCCAGCAGCCTACAGGATCGCAATCAGCCCCAGCATTTT
CDR3aa: CASSLQDRNQPQHF
d_gene: NA
j_gene: TRBJ1-5
abundance: many
v_gene: TRBV7-2

CDR3nt: TGTGCCAGCAGCCTACCAGGGACTAGCGGGGGTCCCACAGATACGCAGTATTTT
CDR3aa: CASSLPGTSGGPTDTQYF
d_gene: TRBD2
j_gene: TRBJ2-3
abundance: NA
v_gene: TRBV4-2

CDR3nt: TGTGCCATCGGGAACTACAGGGGGAACGACGAGCAGTACTTC
CDR3aa: CAIGNYRGNDEQYF
d_gene: TRBD1
j_gene: TRBJ2-7
abundance: few
v_gene: TRBV10-3